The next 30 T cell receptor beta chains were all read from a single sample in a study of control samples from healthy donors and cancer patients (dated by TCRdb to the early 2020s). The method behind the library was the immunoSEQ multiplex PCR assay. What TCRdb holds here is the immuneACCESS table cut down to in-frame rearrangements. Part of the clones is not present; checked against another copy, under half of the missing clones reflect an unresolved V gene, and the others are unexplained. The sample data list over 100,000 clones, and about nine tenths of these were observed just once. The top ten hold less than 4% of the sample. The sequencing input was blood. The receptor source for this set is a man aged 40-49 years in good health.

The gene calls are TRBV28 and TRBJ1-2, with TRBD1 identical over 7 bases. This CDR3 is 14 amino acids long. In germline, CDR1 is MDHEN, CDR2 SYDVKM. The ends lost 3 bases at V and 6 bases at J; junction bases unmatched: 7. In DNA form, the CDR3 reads TGTGCCAGCAGTTTGGAGACAGGGTCTCATGGCTACACCTTC. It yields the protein CASSLETGSHGYTF.

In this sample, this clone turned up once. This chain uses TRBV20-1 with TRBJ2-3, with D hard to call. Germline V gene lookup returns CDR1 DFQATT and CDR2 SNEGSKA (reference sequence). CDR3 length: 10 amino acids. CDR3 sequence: CSILRDTQYF. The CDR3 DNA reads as TGCAGCATTCTTAGGGATACGCAGTATTTT.

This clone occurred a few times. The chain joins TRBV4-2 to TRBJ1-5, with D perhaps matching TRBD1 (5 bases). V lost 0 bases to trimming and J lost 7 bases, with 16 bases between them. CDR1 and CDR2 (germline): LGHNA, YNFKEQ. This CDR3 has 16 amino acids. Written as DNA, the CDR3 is TGTGCCAGCAGCCAAGATTATGGTCAGGGAGTACAGCCCCAGCATTTT. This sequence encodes CASSQDYGQGVQPQHF.

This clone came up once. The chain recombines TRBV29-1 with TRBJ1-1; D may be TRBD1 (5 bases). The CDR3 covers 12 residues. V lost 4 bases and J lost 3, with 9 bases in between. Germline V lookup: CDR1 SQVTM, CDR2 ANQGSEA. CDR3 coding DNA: TGCAGCGTTGGGGCGGGGGACACTGAAGCTTTCTTT. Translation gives CSVGAGDTEAFF.

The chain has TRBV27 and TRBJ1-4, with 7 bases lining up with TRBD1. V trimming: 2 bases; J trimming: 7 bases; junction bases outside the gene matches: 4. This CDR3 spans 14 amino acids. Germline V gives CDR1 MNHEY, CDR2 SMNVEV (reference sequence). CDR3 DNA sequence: TGTGCCAGCAGTTTAAAACCAGGGGGTGAAAAACTGTTTTTT. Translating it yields CASSLKPGGEKLFF.

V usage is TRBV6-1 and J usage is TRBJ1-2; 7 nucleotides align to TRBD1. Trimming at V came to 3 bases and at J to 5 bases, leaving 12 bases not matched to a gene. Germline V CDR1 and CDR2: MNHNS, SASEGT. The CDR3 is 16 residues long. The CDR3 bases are TGTGCCAGCAGTGACCGACAGGGTGTGAGGCTTTATGGCTACACCTTC. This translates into CASSDRQGVRLYGYTF.

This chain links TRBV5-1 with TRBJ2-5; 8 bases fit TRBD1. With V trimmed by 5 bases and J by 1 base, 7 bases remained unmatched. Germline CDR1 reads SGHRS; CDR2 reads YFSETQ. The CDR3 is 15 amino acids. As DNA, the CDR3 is TGCGCCAGCAGTGGGGGACAGGTTTTCCAAGAGACCCAGTACTTC. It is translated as CASSGGQVFQETQYF.

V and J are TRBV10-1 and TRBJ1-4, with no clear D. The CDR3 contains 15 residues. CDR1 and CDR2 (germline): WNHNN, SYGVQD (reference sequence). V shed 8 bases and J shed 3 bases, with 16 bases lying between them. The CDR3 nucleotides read TGCGCCAGCGGCCCGCACAGACCCTCTAATGAAAAACTGTTTTTT. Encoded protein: CASGPHRPSNEKLFF.

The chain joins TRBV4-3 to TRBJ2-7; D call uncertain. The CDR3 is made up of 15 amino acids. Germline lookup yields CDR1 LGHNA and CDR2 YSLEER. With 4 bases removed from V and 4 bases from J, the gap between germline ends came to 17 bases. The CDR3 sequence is CASSPGVGIPYEQYF. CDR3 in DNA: TGCGCCAGCAGCCCCGGTGTGGGGATACCATACGAGCAGTACTTC.

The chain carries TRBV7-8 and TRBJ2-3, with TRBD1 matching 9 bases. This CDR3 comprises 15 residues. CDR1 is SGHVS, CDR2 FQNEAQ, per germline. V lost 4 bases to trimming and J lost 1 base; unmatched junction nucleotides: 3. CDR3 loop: CASSSQGAGTDTQYF. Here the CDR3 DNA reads TGTGCCAGCAGCTCACAGGGGGCAGGCACAGATACGCAGTATTTT.

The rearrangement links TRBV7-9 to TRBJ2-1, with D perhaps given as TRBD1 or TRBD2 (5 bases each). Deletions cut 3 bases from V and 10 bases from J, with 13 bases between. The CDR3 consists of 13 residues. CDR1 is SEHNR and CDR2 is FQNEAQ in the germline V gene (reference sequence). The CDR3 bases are TGTGCCAGCAGCTTCCAAGGGGAGAGGGAGCAGTTCTTC. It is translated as CASSFQGEREQFF.

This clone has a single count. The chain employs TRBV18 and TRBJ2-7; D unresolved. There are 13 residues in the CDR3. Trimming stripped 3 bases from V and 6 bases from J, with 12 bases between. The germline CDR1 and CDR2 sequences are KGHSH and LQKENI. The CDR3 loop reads CASSPMMWGEQYF. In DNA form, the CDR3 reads TGTGCCAGCTCACCGATGATGTGGGGCGAGCAGTACTTC.

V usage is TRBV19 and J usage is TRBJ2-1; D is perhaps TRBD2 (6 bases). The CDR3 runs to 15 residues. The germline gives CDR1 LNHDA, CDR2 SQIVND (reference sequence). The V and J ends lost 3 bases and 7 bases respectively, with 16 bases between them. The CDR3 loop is CASSINGGIANEQFF. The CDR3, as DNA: TGTGCCAGTAGTATTAACGGGGGAATTGCTAATGAGCAGTTCTTC.

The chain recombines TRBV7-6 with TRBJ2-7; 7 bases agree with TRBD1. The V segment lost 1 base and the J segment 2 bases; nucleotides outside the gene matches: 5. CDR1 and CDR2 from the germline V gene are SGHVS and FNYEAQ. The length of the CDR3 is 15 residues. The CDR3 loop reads CASSLDTGVTYEQYF. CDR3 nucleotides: TGTGCCAGCAGCTTAGACACAGGGGTAACCTACGAGCAGTACTTC.

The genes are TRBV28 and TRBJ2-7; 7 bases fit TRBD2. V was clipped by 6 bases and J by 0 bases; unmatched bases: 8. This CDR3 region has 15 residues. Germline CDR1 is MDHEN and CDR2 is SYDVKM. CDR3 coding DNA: TGTGCCAGCAGGAGTTTCGGGAGGAGCTCCTACGAGCAGTACTTC. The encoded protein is CASRSFGRSSYEQYF.

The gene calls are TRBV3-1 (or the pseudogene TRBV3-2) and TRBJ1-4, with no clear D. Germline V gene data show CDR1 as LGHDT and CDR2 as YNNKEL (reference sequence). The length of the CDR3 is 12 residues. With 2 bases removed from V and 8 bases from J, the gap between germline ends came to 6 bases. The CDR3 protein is CASSQMTEKLFF. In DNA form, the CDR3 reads TGTGCCAGCAGCCAAATGACAGAAAAACTGTTTTTT.

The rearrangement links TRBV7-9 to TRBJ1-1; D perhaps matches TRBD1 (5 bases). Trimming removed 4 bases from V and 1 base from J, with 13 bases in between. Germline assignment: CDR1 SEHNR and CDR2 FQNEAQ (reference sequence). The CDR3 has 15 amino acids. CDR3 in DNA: TGTGCCAGCAGCTCTAGACAGAAAAAGAACACTGAAGCTTTCTTT. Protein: CASSSRQKKNTEAFF.

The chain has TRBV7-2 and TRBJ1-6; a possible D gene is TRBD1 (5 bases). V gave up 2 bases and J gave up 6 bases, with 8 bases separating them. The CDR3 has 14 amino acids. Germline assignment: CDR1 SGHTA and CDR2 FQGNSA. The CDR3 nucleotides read TGTGCCAGCAGCTTACGGGGGGTTAATTCACCCCTCCACTTT. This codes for CASSLRGVNSPLHF.

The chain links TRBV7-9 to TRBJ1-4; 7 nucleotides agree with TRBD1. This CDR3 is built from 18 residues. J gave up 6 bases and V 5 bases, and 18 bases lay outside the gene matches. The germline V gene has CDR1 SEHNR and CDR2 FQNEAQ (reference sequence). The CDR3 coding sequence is TGTGCCAGCAGCGATTTCTCTTTTAGTGGGACAGAATATGAAAAACTGTTTTTT. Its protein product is CASSDFSFSGTEYEKLFF.

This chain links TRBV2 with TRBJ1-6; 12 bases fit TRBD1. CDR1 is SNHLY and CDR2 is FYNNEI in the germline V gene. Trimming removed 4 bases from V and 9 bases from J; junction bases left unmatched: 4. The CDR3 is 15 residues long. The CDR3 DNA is TGTGCCAGCAGTGTGACGGGACAGGGGGCTTCACCCCTCCACTTT. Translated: CASSVTGQGASPLHF.

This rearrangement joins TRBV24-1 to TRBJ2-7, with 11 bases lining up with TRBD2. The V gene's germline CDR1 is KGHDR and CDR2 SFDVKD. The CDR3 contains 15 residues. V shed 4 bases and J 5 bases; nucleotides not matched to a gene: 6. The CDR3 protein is CATSDGTSGVDEQYF. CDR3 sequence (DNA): TGTGCCACCAGTGACGGGACTAGCGGAGTCGACGAGCAGTACTTC.

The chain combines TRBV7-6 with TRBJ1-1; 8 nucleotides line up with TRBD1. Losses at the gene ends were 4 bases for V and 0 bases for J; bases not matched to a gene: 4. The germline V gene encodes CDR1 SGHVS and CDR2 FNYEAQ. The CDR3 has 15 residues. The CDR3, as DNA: TGTGCCAGCAGCTCCCGACAGGGGATGAACACTGAAGCTTTCTTT. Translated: CASSSRQGMNTEAFF.

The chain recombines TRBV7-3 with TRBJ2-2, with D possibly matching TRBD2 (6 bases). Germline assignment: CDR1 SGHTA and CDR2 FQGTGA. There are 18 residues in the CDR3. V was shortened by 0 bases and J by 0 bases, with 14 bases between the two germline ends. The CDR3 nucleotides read TGTGCCAGCAGCTTAACGGAGGTGTGGGGGGCGAACACCGGGGAGCTGTTTTTT. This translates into CASSLTEVWGANTGELFF.

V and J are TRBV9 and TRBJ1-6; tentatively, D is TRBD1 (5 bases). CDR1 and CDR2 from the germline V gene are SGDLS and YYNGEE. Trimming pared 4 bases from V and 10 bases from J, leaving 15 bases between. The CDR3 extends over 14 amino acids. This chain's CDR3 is CASSPPGRGSPLHF. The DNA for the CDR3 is TGTGCCAGCAGCCCTCCGGGACGGGGGTCACCCCTCCACTTT.

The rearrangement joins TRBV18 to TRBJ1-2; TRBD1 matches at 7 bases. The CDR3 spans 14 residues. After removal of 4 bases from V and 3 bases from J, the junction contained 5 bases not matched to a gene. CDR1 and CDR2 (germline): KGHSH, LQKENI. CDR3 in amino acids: CASSRKGGDYGYTF. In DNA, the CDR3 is TGTGCCAGCTCACGGAAAGGGGGCGACTATGGCTACACCTTC.

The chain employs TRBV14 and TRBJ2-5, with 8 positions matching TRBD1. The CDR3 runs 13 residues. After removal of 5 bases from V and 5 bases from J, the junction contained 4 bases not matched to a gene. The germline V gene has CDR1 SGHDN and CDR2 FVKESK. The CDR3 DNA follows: TGTGCCAGCAGCGGGACAGGACGGGAGACCCAGTACTTC. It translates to CASSGTGRETQYF.

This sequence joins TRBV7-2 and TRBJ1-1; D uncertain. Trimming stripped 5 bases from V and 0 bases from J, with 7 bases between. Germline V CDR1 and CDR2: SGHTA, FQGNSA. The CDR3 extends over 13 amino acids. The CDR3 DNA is TGTGCCAGCAGCCGCTCCATGAACACTGAAGCTTTCTTT. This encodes CASSRSMNTEAFF.

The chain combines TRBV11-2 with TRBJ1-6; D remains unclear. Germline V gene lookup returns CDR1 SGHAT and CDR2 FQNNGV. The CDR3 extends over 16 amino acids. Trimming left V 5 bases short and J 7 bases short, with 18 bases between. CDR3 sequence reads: CASSPRWAGGNSPLHF. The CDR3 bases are TGTGCCAGCAGCCCTCGGTGGGCGGGTGGAAATTCACCCCTCCACTTT.

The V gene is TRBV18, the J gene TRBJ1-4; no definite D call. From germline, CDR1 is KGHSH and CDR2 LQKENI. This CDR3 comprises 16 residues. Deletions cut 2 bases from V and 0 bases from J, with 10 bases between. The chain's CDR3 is CASSPNPDATNEKLFF. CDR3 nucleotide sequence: TGTGCCAGCTCACCAAACCCCGATGCAACTAATGAAAAACTGTTTTTT.

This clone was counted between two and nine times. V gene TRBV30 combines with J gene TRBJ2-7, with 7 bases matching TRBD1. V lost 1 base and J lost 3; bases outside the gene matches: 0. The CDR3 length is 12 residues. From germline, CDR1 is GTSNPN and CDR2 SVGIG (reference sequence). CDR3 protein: CAWSGQGYEQYF. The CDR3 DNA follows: TGTGCCTGGAGTGGACAGGGCTACGAGCAGTACTTC. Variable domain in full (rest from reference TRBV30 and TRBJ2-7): SQTIHQWPATLVQPVGSPLSLECTVEGTSNPNLYWYRQAAGRGLQLLFYSVGIGQISSEVPQNLSASRPQDRQFILSSKKLLLSDSGFYLCAWSGQGYEQYFGPGTRLTVT.